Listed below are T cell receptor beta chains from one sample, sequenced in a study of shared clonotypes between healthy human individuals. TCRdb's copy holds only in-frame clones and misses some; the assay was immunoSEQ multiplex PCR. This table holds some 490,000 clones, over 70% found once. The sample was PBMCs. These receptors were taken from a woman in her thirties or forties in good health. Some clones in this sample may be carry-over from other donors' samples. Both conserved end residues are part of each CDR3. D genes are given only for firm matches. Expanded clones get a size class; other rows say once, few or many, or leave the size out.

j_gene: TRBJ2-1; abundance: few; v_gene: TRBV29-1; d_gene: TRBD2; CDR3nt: TGCAGCGTTGTTTTTAGCGGGAGAGCTAACAAGCAGTTCTTC; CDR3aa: CSVVFSGRANKQFF
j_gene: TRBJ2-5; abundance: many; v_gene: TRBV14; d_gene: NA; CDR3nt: TGTGCCAGCAGCCAGAGGTGGGAAAAGGAGACCCAGTACTTC; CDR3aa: CASSQRWEKETQYF
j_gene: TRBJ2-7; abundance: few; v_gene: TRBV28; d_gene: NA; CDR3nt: TGTGCCAGCAGTTTATTCAGCTACGAGCAGTACTTC; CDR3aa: CASSLFSYEQYF
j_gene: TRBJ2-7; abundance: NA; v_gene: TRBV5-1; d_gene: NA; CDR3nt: TGCGCCAGCAGCATGGTACCGGGCCCCGAGCAGTACTTC; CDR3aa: CASSMVPGPEQYF
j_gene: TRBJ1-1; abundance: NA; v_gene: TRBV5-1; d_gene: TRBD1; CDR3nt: TGCGCCAGCAGCCGGGACAGTTACACTGAAGCTTTCTTT; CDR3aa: CASSRDSYTEAFF
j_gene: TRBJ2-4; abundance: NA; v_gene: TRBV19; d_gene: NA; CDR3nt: TGTGCCAGTAGTTCCACAGGGACAAACATTCAGTACTTC; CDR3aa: CASSSTGTNIQYF
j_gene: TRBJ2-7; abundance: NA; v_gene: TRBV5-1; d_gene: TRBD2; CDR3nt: TGCGCCAGCAGCCAGACTAGCGGGAGGGGCGAGCAGTACTTC; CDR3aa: CASSQTSGRGEQYF
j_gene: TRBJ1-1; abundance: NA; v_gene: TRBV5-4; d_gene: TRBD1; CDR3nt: TGTGCCAGCAGCTTGGCCAACAGGGGAAGGACTGAAGCTTTCTTT; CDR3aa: CASSLANRGRTEAFF
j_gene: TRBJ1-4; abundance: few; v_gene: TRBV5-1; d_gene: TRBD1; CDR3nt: TGCGCCAGCAGCTTGAGGACAGGGAATAATGAAAAACTGTTTTTT; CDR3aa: CASSLRTGNNEKLFF
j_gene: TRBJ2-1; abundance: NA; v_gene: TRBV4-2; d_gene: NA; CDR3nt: TGTGCCAGCAGGTTATCGGGTAGAGGGGGTAATGAGCAGTTCTTC; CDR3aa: CASRLSGRGGNEQFF
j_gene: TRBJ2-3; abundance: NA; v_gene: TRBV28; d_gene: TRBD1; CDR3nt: TGTGCCAGCAGTCTACAGGGACAGATCACAGATACGCAGTATTTT; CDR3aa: CASSLQGQITDTQYF
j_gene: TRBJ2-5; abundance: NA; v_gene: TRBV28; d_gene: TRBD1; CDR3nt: TGTGCCAGCAGTCTCCGGGACAGGGGTGGAGAGACCCAGTACTTC; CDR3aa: CASSLRDRGGETQYF
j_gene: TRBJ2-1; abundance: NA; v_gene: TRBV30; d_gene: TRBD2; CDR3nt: TGTGCCTGGAGTCGGGGCGGGAGTAATGAGCAGTTCTTC; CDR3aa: CAWSRGGSNEQFF
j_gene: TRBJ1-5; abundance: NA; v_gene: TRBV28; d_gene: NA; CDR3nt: TGTGCCAGCAGAGGCGGTGAAGCGACGAATTGGGGGCATTTT; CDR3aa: CASRGGEATNWGHF
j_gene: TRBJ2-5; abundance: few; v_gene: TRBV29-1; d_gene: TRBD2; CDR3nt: TGCAGCGTTGGACTAGCGGCACAAGAGACCCAGTACTTC; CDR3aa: CSVGLAAQETQYF
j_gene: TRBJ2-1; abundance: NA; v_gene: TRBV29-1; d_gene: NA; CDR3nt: TGCAGCTTGGATGGGACCCGTGGGTCCTACAATGAGCAGTTCTTC; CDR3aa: CSLDGTRGSYNEQFF
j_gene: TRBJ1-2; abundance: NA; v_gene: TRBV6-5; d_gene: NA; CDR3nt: TGTGCCAGCAGCCCAGAGACCCAGGGGAACTATGGCTACACCTTC; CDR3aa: CASSPETQGNYGYTF
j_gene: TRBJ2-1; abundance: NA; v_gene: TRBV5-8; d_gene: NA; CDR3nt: TGTGCCAGCAGCTTGCGGGGGGCTGGTCGATACAATGAGCAGTTCTTC; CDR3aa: CASSLRGAGRYNEQFF